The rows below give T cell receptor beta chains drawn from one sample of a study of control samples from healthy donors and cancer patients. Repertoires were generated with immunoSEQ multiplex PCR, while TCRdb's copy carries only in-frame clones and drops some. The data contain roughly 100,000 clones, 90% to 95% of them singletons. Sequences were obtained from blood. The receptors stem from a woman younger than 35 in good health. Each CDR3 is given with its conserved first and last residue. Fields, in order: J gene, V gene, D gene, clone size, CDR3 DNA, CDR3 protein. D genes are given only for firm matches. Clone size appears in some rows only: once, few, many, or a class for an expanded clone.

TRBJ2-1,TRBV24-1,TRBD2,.,TGTGCCACCGCGGGAGGAGACGTCAATGAGCAGTTCTTC,CATAGGDVNEQFF
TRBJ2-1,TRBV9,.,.,TGTGCCAGCAGCGACCGACAGGATCCCTACAATGAGCAGTTCTTC,CASSDRQDPYNEQFF
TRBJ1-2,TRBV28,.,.,TGTGCCAGCAGTTCTCCAGGGACATCTCAGGCCGCTTATGGCTACACCTTC,CASSSPGTSQAAYGYTF
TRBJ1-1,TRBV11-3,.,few,TGTGCCAGCAGCTTAGATCTAACACGTAGCCTGAACACTGAAGCTTTCTTT,CASSLDLTRSLNTEAFF
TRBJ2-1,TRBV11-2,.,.,TGTGCCAGCAGCTCTCTTTTATCCTCCTACAATGAGCAGTTCTTC,CASSSLLSSYNEQFF
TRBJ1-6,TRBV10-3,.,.,TGTGCCATCAAAGGGTCGGGGGATTCACCCCTCCACTTT,CAIKGSGDSPLHF
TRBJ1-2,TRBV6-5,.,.,TGTGCCAGCAGTTACTCTTCACAGGGTGGCTACACCTTC,CASSYSSQGGYTF
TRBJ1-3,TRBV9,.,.,TGTGCCAGCAGCGTCAAGGCTGACTCTGGAAACACCATATATTTT,CASSVKADSGNTIYF
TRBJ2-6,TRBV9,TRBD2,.,TGTGCCAGCAGCGTGGTCGCTAGCGGGACTGGGGCCAACGTCCTGACTTTC,CASSVVASGTGANVLTF
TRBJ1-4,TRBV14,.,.,TGTGCCAGCAGCCAACTTTGGGGTCCTCCTAATGAAAAACTGTTTTTT,CASSQLWGPPNEKLFF
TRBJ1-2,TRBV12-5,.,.,TGTGCTAGTGGTTCAGGGGCACATGGCTACACCTTC,CASGSGAHGYTF
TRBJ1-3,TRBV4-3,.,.,TGCGCCAGCAGCCAAGATAATGCAGGGCGTGGAAACACCATATATTTT,CASSQDNAGRGNTIYF
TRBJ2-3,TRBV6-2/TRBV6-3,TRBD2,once,TGTGCCAGCAGTTACCCCCTAGCGGGGGTAAGCACAGATACGCAGTATTTT,CASSYPLAGVSTDTQYF
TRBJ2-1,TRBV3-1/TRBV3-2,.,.,TGTGCCAGCACCCTCAACCCCCTCATCGGACTCCGCTACAATGAGCAGTTCTTC,CASTLNPLIGLRYNEQFF
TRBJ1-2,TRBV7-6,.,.,TGTGCCAGCAGCTCGGATAGTCGGGGCTACACCTTC,CASSSDSRGYTF
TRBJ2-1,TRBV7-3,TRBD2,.,TGTGCCAGCAGCTTAATTAGCGGGAACAATGAGCAGTTCTTC,CASSLISGNNEQFF
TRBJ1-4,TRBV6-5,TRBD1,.,TGTGCCAGCAGCATAGACAGGGCCCGCGAAAAACTGTTTTTT,CASSIDRAREKLFF
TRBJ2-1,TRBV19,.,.,TGTGCCAGTAGTATTGGGGTTACGGACAATGAGCAGTTCTTC,CASSIGVTDNEQFF
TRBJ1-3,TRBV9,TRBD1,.,TGTGCCAGCAGCGTTAGGGGATTCGGGACAGAGACCGTTGGAAACACCATATATTTT,CASSVRGFGTETVGNTIYF
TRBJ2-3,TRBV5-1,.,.,TGCGCCAGCAGCTTGGGGGGCGCACGGAGCACAGATACGCAGTATTTT,CASSLGGARSTDTQYF
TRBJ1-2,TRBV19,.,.,TGTGCCAGTAGAAGGGGGGCGAGCTATGGCTACACCTTC,CASRRGASYGYTF
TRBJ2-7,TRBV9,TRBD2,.,TGTGCCAGCAACAATGGGGGGGTCTCCTACGAGCAGTACTTC,CASNNGGVSYEQYF
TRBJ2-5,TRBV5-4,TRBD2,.,TGTGCCAGCAGCTTGGCCAGCGGACTAGCGGGAGGGACCCAGTACTTC,CASSLASGLAGGTQYF
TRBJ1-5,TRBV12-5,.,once,TGTGCTAGTGGTCCCGGGGTTAATGCAGGGAAGCCCCAGCATTTT,CASGPGVNAGKPQHF
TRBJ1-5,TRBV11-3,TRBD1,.,TGTGCCAGCAGCTTGACAGGGGCCAATCAGCCCCAGCATTTT,CASSLTGANQPQHF
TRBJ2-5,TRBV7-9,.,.,TGTGCCAGCAGGGAAGAAGAGACCCAGTACTTC,CASREEETQYF
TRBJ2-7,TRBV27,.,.,TGTGCCAGCAGAAGGACAGACGGGTCCTACGAGCAGTACTTC,CASRRTDGSYEQYF
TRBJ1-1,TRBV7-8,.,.,TGTGCCAGCAGCTTAGCGGCCAGGGACACTGAAGCTTTCTTT,CASSLAARDTEAFF
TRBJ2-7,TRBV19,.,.,TGTGCCAGTAGTATTTGGACACCGACCTTCTCCTACGAGCAGTACTTC,CASSIWTPTFSYEQYF
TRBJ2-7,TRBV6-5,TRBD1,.,TGTGCCAGCACCCCCCTCCGGGACAGGGGCGCCGAGCAGTACTTC,CASTPLRDRGAEQYF
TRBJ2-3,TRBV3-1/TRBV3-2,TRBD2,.,TGTGCCAGCAGCCCAGGACTAGCGGGGGGGCAAGATACGCAGTATTTT,CASSPGLAGGQDTQYF
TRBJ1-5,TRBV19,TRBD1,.,TGTGCCAGTAGTGTACAGGGGCATCAGCCCCAGCATTTT,CASSVQGHQPQHF
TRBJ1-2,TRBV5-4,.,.,TGTGCCAGCAGCCTAATCTCAGGAGGCTACACCTTC,CASSLISGGYTF
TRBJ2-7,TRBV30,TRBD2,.,TGTGCCTGGAGTGTAACACTAGCGGGAGAAAATGAGCAGTACTTC,CAWSVTLAGENEQYF
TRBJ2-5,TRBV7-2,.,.,TGTGCCAGCAGCTTAATAACTAGTGGGGAGACCCAGTACTTC,CASSLITSGETQYF
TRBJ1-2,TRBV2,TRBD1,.,TGTGCCAGCAGGAAGGACAGGGCAAACTATGGCTACACCTTC,CASRKDRANYGYTF
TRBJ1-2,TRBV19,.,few,TGTGCCAGTAGTCCAGTAGAGGGCTATGGCTACACCTTC,CASSPVEGYGYTF
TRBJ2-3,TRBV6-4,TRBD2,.,TGTGCCAGCAGTGAAACTGAAAGCGGGAGTAATACGCAGTATTTT,CASSETESGSNTQYF
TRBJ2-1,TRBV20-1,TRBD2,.,TGCAGTGCTAGTGGCGGGGGGGTTGGTGAGCAGTTCTTC,CSASGGGVGEQFF
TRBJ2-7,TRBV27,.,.,TGTGCCAGCAGTTTATCGTCTGAAGGAGGCGACGAGCAGTACTTC,CASSLSSEGGDEQYF